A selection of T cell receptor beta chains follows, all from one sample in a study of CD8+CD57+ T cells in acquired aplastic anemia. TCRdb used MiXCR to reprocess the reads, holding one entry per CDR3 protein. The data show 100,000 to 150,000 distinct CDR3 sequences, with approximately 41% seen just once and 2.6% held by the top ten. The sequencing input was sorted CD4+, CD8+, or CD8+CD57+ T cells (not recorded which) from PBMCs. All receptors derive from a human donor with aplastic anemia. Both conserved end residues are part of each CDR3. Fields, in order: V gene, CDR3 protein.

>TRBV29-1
CSVDSLIAADTQYF
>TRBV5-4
CASSLRRGLSETQYF
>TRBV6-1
CASSIGFVGNEQFF
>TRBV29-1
CSLADREETQYF
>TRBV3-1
CASSPRGARVSGNTIYF
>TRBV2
CASSPHIGRASSYEQYF
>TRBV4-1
CASSREIFGDSGNTIYF
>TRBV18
CASSAGDRDGQPQHF
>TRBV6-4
CASSGRGEKMGEKLFF
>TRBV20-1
CSARNNEQFF
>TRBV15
CATSRDSWLGEQYF
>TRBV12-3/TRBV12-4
CASKPGQGFGEQFF
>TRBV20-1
CSATRTLSYEQYF